A selection of T cell receptor beta chains follows, all from one sample in a study of T-cell reconstitution after alpha-beta-depleted transplantation in children. MiXCR was run by TCRdb on the PCR reads, yielding one entry per CDR3 protein. This sample yields about 360,000 distinct CDR3 sequences, of which about an eighth are seen a single time; about 3.9% belongs to the top ten. Specimen: PBMCs, collected from the stem cell graft. These receptors all stem from a human donor who donated a stem cell graft to a child with Fanconi anemia. CDR3s include the opening cysteine and the closing phenylalanine or tryptophan. D genes are given only for firm matches. Clone size is shown for a subset of rows, as once, few, many or a class of expanded clone.

V: TRBV5-1; size: few; J: TRBJ1-1; D: -; DNA: TGCGCCAGCAGCCTCAGAGGGGATAAGACTGAAGCTTTCTTT; CDR3: CASSLRGDKTEAFF
V: TRBV20-1; size: -; J: TRBJ1-2; D: -; DNA: TGCAGTGCTAGAGATCGGCGGGCGGGGTCCTATGGCTACACCTTC; CDR3: CSARDRRAGSYGYTF
V: TRBV2; size: many; J: TRBJ1-5; D: -; DNA: TGTGCCAGCAGCCCCCTAGGGGGTAGCAGTCAGCCCCAGCATTTT; CDR3: CASSPLGGSSQPQHF
V: TRBV5-8; size: few; J: TRBJ1-1; D: -; DNA: TGTGCCAGCAGCTTACCAGGGTATGGTAACACTGAAGCTTTCTTT; CDR3: CASSLPGYGNTEAFF
V: TRBV11-2; size: medium-sized; J: TRBJ1-2; D: -; DNA: TGTGCCAGCAGCTTGGGTCTCAGGGACTATGGCTACACCTTC; CDR3: CASSLGLRDYGYTF
V: TRBV14; size: -; J: TRBJ2-3; D: -; DNA: TGTGCCAGCAGCCGGGGTCTGAGGGGGTCGGCAGATACGCAGTATTTT; CDR3: CASSRGLRGSADTQYF
V: TRBV6-1; size: few; J: TRBJ2-6; D: -; DNA: TGTGCCAGCAGCACACGAGATCGGGCTGGGGCCAACGTCCTGACTTTC; CDR3: CASSTRDRAGANVLTF
V: TRBV7-2; size: few; J: TRBJ1-2; D: -; DNA: TGTGCCAGCAGCCCCGGGACAAGAGGCTACACCTTC; CDR3: CASSPGTRGYTF
V: TRBV6-1; size: -; J: TRBJ2-3; D: TRBD1; DNA: TGTGCCAGCAGCACCGCCGACAGGGCGGCAGATACGCAGTATTTT; CDR3: CASSTADRAADTQYF
V: TRBV7-9; size: many; J: TRBJ1-2; D: -; DNA: TGTGCCAGCAGCCCACAGGGATACTATGGCTACACCTTC; CDR3: CASSPQGYYGYTF
V: TRBV7-9; size: -; J: TRBJ2-3; D: -; DNA: TGTGCCAGCAGCTTAGGAGTTAGTCCTGTGGATACGCAGTATTTT; CDR3: CASSLGVSPVDTQYF
V: TRBV5-4; size: -; J: TRBJ2-2; D: -; DNA: TGTGCCAGCAGCCCGGGGATGACACAACTCAACACCGGGGAGCTGTTTTTT; CDR3: CASSPGMTQLNTGELFF
V: TRBV27; size: -; J: TRBJ1-2; D: TRBD1; DNA: TGTGCCAGCAGTTTATCCCCAGGGGGTGTAAAATTTGTCGGCTACACCTTC; CDR3: CASSLSPGGVKFVGYTF
V: TRBV7-2; size: few; J: TRBJ2-2; D: -; DNA: TGTGCCAGCAGCTCTCCTATAGGGGCATTACAGACCGGGGAGCTGTTTTTT; CDR3: CASSSPIGALQTGELFF
V: TRBV5-5; size: many; J: TRBJ2-7; D: TRBD1; DNA: TGTGCCAGCAGCCCTTATTGGACAGGCGGTGACGAGCAGTACTTC; CDR3: CASSPYWTGGDEQYF
V: TRBV10-3; size: many; J: TRBJ1-1; D: -; DNA: TGTGCCATCAGTGACCTGGGCTCCGAAGCTTTCTTT; CDR3: CAISDLGSEAFF
V: TRBV7-2; size: -; J: TRBJ1-5; D: -; DNA: TGTGCCAGCAGCCATACAATAGGTGGCAATCAGCCCCAGCATTTT; CDR3: CASSHTIGGNQPQHF
V: TRBV28; size: many; J: TRBJ2-1; D: -; DNA: TGTGCCAGCAGTTTACCCGAGCGCCTGGGATTGAATGAGCAGTTCTTC; CDR3: CASSLPERLGLNEQFF
V: TRBV4-3; size: -; J: TRBJ2-1; D: TRBD2; DNA: TGCGCCAGCAGCCAAGATTCCGTTCGGGGGGGCGCTCCCCATGAGCAGTTCTTC; CDR3: CASSQDSVRGGAPHEQFF
V: TRBV5-1; size: many; J: TRBJ1-1; D: -; DNA: TGCGCCAGCAGCTTTCGGGATACGAACACTGAAGCTTTCTTT; CDR3: CASSFRDTNTEAFF
V: TRBV29-1; size: -; J: TRBJ2-1; D: -; DNA: TGCAGCGCGGGGATTGTGGGCAATGAGCAGTTCTTC; CDR3: CSAGIVGNEQFF
V: TRBV29-1; size: few; J: TRBJ2-3; D: TRBD2; DNA: TGCAGCGGCCTGCGGGGGGGCACAGATACGCAGTATTTT; CDR3: CSGLRGGTDTQYF
V: TRBV20-1; size: few; J: TRBJ2-1; D: -; DNA: TGCAGGGCTAGCTCCAGCGGTCCGTACAATGAGCAGTTCTTC; CDR3: CRASSSGPYNEQFF
V: TRBV12-3/TRBV12-4; size: -; J: TRBJ2-5; D: TRBD1; DNA: TGTGCCAGCAGTCTTACAGGGGCTGGGGTAGAGACCCAGTACTTC; CDR3: CASSLTGAGVETQYF
V: TRBV10-3; size: many; J: TRBJ2-2; D: TRBD2; DNA: TGTGCCATCAGTGAGTCCCGGGAGGCGGCCGGGGAGCTGTTTTTT; CDR3: CAISESREAAGELFF
V: TRBV4-3; size: -; J: TRBJ1-4; D: -; DNA: TGCGCCAGCAGCCACTCTGGGGCCCCCAGAGGGGGTGAAAAACTGTTTTTT; CDR3: CASSHSGAPRGGEKLFF
V: TRBV2; size: -; J: TRBJ2-7; D: -; DNA: TGTGCCAGCAGTGAGATCTTCGGGGATCGTCCCTACGAGCAGTACTTC; CDR3: CASSEIFGDRPYEQYF
V: TRBV20-1; size: many; J: TRBJ1-2; D: -; DNA: TGCAGTGCTAGAGGGCCTTATGGCTACACCTTC; CDR3: CSARGPYGYTF
V: TRBV29-1; size: many; J: TRBJ1-1; D: TRBD1; DNA: TGCAGCGTTGCCAGACAGGGAGACGCTGAAGCTTTCTTT; CDR3: CSVARQGDAEAFF
V: TRBV7-2; size: many; J: TRBJ2-5; D: TRBD1; DNA: TGTGCCAGCAGCTCCAGGGGGTACCAAGAGACCCAGTACTTC; CDR3: CASSSRGYQETQYF
V: TRBV6-2/TRBV6-3; size: -; J: TRBJ1-5; D: -; DNA: TGTGCCAGCAGTTATGTCAACTCCAATCAGCCCCAGCATTTT; CDR3: CASSYVNSNQPQHF
V: TRBV12-3/TRBV12-4; size: few; J: TRBJ1-2; D: -; DNA: TGTGCCAGCAGCAAGTCAGGTGGGGGTGGCTACACCTTC; CDR3: CASSKSGGGGYTF
V: TRBV4-2; size: few; J: TRBJ2-1; D: TRBD2; DNA: TGTGCCAGCAGCCAACCGGGGGGGGACCTCCCAGGGTATGAGCAGTTCTTC; CDR3: CASSQPGGDLPGYEQFF
V: TRBV21-1; size: many; J: TRBJ1-5; D: -; DNA: TGTGCCAGCAGCAAAGCGGGTAAACTGCGGAATCAGCCCCAGCATTTT; CDR3: CASSKAGKLRNQPQHF
V: TRBV5-1; size: few; J: TRBJ2-7; D: -; DNA: TGCGCCAGCAGCCCCCAGAGGGTCGGGCTTCAGCAGTACTTC; CDR3: CASSPQRVGLQQYF
V: TRBV7-2; size: -; J: TRBJ1-4; D: -; DNA: TGTGCCAGCAGTGAGAACCACGAAAAACTGTTTTTT; CDR3: CASSENHEKLFF
V: TRBV12-3/TRBV12-4; size: few; J: TRBJ2-7; D: TRBD1; DNA: TGTGCCAGCAGCAGGACAGGAAACTACGAGCAGTACTTC; CDR3: CASSRTGNYEQYF
V: TRBV29-1; size: few; J: TRBJ2-1; D: -; DNA: TGCAGCGTCGAGGGGTTTTCGGTTTCAGTAAAATCTCCCGGCTCCTACAATGAGCAGTTCTTC; CDR3: CSVEGFSVSVKSPGSYNEQFF
V: TRBV10-1; size: many; J: TRBJ1-1; D: -; DNA: TGCGCCAGCAGTGAAAGGGGTCGGACTGAAGCTTTCTTT; CDR3: CASSERGRTEAFF
V: TRBV4-2; size: -; J: TRBJ1-1; D: -; DNA: TGTGCCAGCAGCCAAGAACGAGGGGTTTACACTGAAGCTTTCTTT; CDR3: CASSQERGVYTEAFF
V: TRBV6-4; size: -; J: TRBJ2-7; D: -; DNA: TGTGCCAGCATGATCAAGGGACCCTACGAGCAGTACTTC; CDR3: CASMIKGPYEQYF
V: TRBV5-1; size: few; J: TRBJ2-3; D: -; DNA: TGCGCCAGCAGCTTGGCCATCGGCGAGTCACAGACGCAGTATTTT; CDR3: CASSLAIGESQTQYF
V: TRBV4-3; size: -; J: TRBJ1-5; D: -; DNA: TGCGCCAGCAGCCAAGGGGGCTATGTAGGTCAGCCCCAGCATTTT; CDR3: CASSQGGYVGQPQHF
V: TRBV6-2/TRBV6-3; size: -; J: TRBJ1-5; D: -; DNA: TGTGCCAGCAGTTACAGATCTAGCAATCAGCCCCAGCATTTT; CDR3: CASSYRSSNQPQHF
V: TRBV18; size: -; J: TRBJ2-1; D: TRBD1; DNA: TGTGCCAGCTCACCAACCGGGACAGTAGGCGGTGAGCAGTTCTTC; CDR3: CASSPTGTVGGEQFF
V: TRBV6-1; size: many; J: TRBJ1-3; D: -; DNA: TGTGCCAGCAGTGAACACTCTGGAAACACCATATATTTT; CDR3: CASSEHSGNTIYF
V: TRBV12-3/TRBV12-4; size: few; J: TRBJ2-2; D: -; DNA: TGTGCCAGCAGTTTAATGGACACCGGGGAGCTGTTTTTT; CDR3: CASSLMDTGELFF
V: TRBV7-8; size: -; J: TRBJ1-2; D: -; DNA: TGTGCCAGCAGCTTAGGGAAGAGGGGTGATGGCTACACCTTC; CDR3: CASSLGKRGDGYTF
V: TRBV6-6; size: -; J: TRBJ2-5; D: TRBD1; DNA: TGTGCCAGCCGGACAGGGTTACAGGAGACCCAGTACTTC; CDR3: CASRTGLQETQYF
V: TRBV9; size: -; J: TRBJ1-4; D: TRBD1; DNA: TGTGTCAGCAGCTCAGGGAAACAGGGGTATAATGAAAAACTGTTTTTT; CDR3: CVSSSGKQGYNEKLFF
V: TRBV10-3; size: few; J: TRBJ2-1; D: TRBD2; DNA: TGTGCCATTAGAACTAGCGGGGGGGCTCATCGCTCCTACAATGAGCAGTTCTTC; CDR3: CAIRTSGGAHRSYNEQFF
V: TRBV7-2; size: few; J: TRBJ1-1; D: TRBD1; DNA: TGTGCCAGCAGCTCCCACAGGGGTATCACTGAAGCTTTCTTT; CDR3: CASSSHRGITEAFF
V: TRBV28; size: -; J: TRBJ1-1; D: -; DNA: TGTGCCAGCACCTCCCACTTGAACACTGAAGCTTTCTTT; CDR3: CASTSHLNTEAFF
V: TRBV12-3/TRBV12-4; size: -; J: TRBJ1-1; D: -; DNA: TGTACCTGCTGGCAGAACTCTGAAGCTTTCTTT; CDR3: CTCWQNSEAFF
V: TRBV5-5; size: -; J: TRBJ2-2; D: -; DNA: TGTGCCAGCAGCTCAGGTTACGGGACACCTACGAACACCGGGGAGCTGTTTTTT; CDR3: CASSSGYGTPTNTGELFF